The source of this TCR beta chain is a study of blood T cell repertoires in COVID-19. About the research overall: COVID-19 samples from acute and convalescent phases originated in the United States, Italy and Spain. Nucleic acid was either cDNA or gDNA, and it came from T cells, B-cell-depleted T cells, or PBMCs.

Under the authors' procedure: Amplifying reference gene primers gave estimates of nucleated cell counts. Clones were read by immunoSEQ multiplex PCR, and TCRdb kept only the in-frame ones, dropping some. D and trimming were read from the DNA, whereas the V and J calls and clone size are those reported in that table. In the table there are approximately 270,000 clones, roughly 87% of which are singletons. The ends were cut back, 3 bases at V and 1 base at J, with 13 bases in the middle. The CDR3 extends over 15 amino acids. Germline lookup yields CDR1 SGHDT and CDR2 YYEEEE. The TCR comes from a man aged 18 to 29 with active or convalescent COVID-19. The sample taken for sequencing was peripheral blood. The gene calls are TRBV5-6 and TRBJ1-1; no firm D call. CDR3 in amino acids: CASSWASVGNTEAFF. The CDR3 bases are TGTGCCAGCAGCTGGGCATCAGTGGGGAACACTGAAGCTTTCTTT.